The rows below give T cell receptor beta chains drawn from one sample of a study of shared clonotypes between healthy human individuals. Measured with immunoSEQ multiplex PCR; TCRdb has only the in-frame clones, and not every one. The sample comprises about 580,000 clones, about 98% of which are singletons, and 0.3% rests with the top ten. The sequencing input was naive CD8+ T cells sorted from blood. These receptor sequences come from a man under 40 in good health. Each CDR3 is given with its conserved first and last residue. D genes are given only for firm matches. Expanded clones are given a class, and other clones once, few, many or no size at all.

>TRBD2|13|TRBV6-5|TRBJ2-7|.
TGTGCCAGCAGTCCACTAGCGGGCCACGAGCAGTACTTC
CASSPLAGHEQYF
>.|10|TRBV11-2|TRBJ1-1|once
TGTGCCAGCAGCTCAGGCGAAGCTTTCTTT
CASSSGEAFF
>.|14|TRBV12-2|TRBJ2-7|.
TGTGCAAGTCGCATTAGCGGGTCCCATTACGAGCAGTACTTC
CASRISGSHYEQYF
>TRBD2|16|TRBV10-3|TRBJ2-7|few
TGTGCCATCAGTGAGTCGTGGACTAGCGGGAGGCACGAGCAGTACTTC
CAISESWTSGRHEQYF
>.|12|TRBV13|TRBJ2-7|.
TGTGCCAGCAGCTTAGCACTCCAGGAGCAGTACTTC
CASSLALQEQYF
>TRBD1|14|TRBV5-5|TRBJ2-7|.
TGTGCCAGCAGTCCGAGACAGGGTTCGTTCGAGCAGTACTTC
CASSPRQGSFEQYF
>TRBD1|15|TRBV6-1|TRBJ2-3|.
TGTGCCAGCAGTGAAGAGACAGGGAGCACAGATACGCAGTATTTT
CASSEETGSTDTQYF
>.|11|TRBV7-9|TRBJ1-1|.
TGTGCCAGCAGGATCCGCACTGAAGCTTTCTTT
CASRIRTEAFF
>.|12|TRBV6-1|TRBJ2-7|.
TGTGCCAGCAGTGAAGTGGCCGGCGAGCAGTACTTC
CASSEVAGEQYF
>.|15|TRBV5-4|TRBJ2-3|once
TGTGCCAGCAGCTGGGCCGGGATTCTCACAGATACGCAGTATTTT
CASSWAGILTDTQYF
>TRBD1|15|TRBV5-4|TRBJ2-7|.
TGTGCCAGCAGTCCCTCGGGACAGGGGCTGTACGAGCAGTACTTC
CASSPSGQGLYEQYF
>TRBD1|15|TRBV18|TRBJ2-7|.
TGTGCCAGCTCTGATCCGGGACAGGGGGTGTACGAGCAGTACTTC
CASSDPGQGVYEQYF
>.|13|TRBV29-1|TRBJ2-5|.
TGCAGCGTGTTCCGGGACGGGGCGGAGACCCAGTACTTC
CSVFRDGAETQYF
>.|11|TRBV27|TRBJ2-1|.
TGTGCCAGCAGCCTCTATGGAGAACAGTTCTTC
CASSLYGEQFF
>TRBD1|16|TRBV2|TRBJ2-4|.
TGTGCCAGCAGTCTAAGGACAGGGGGCCCCAAAAACATTCAGTACTTC
CASSLRTGGPKNIQYF
>TRBD2|15|TRBV5-5|TRBJ2-1|.
TGTGCCAGCAGCTGGAAGGGACTAGCGGGCAATGAGCAGTTCTTC
CASSWKGLAGNEQFF
>TRBD2|13|TRBV28|TRBJ2-3|.
TGTGCCAACAGCGGGAGGGCGGCAGATACGCAGTATTTT
CANSGRAADTQYF
>TRBD1|14|TRBV7-9|TRBJ2-5|.
TGTGCCAGCAGCCCTCAGGGGGCCTGGGAGACCCAGTACTTC
CASSPQGAWETQYF
>.|17|TRBV10-3|TRBJ2-6|.
TGTGCCATCAGTGAGAGGGGGGATGCGGCTGGGGCCAACGTCCTGACTTTC
CAISERGDAAGANVLTF
>.|13|TRBV10-3|TRBJ1-2|once
TGTGCCATCAGTGAGTCTACCGCCTATGGCTACACCTTC
CAISESTAYGYTF
>.|15|TRBV28|TRBJ2-7|.
TGTGCCAGCAGTTCCATCCCTGATAGCTACCACGAGCAGTACTTC
CASSSIPDSYHEQYF
>.|13|TRBV6-5|TRBJ1-4|once
TGTGCCAGCACGGAGGCCAGGGCGAAAAAACTGTTTTTT
CASTEARAKKLFF
>.|14|TRBV27|TRBJ1-1|.
TGTGCCAGCAGTGTGACCGTTGGAAGCACTGAAGCTTTCTTT
CASSVTVGSTEAFF
>.|15|TRBV7-8|TRBJ2-1|once
TGTGCCAGCAGCTCTTTAAGGACCGCCTACAATGAGCAGTTCTTC
CASSSLRTAYNEQFF
>TRBD1|14|TRBV19|TRBJ1-4|.
TGTGCCAGTAGTATACTTCAGGGGGATGAAAAACTGTTTTTT
CASSILQGDEKLFF
>.|11|TRBV7-9|TRBJ2-7|.
TGTGCCAGCAGCTTAAACGAGGAGCAGTACTTC
CASSLNEEQYF
>TRBD1|14|TRBV6-5|TRBJ2-5|.
TGTGCCAGCTCGGGGACAGGGAGGGCAGAGACCCAGTACTTC
CASSGTGRAETQYF
>.|14|TRBV27|TRBJ1-5|.
TGTGCCAGCAGTTTTTTGGGGGGTGGACAGCCCCAGCATTTT
CASSFLGGGQPQHF
>.|15|TRBV29-1|TRBJ2-5|once
TGCAGCGTTGATAAGGGGTACAGGGATGGAAAGACCCAGTACTTC
CSVDKGYRDGKTQYF
>TRBD2|13|TRBV2|TRBJ2-7|.
TGTGCCAGCCGGGCTAGCGGGACTTACGAGCAGTACTTC
CASRASGTYEQYF
>TRBD1|15|TRBV7-2|TRBJ1-5|.
TGTGCCAGCAGCGAACAGGGGGCCCCTCTTCAGCCCCAGCATTTT
CASSEQGAPLQPQHF
>.|15|TRBV11-2|TRBJ2-1|.
TGTGCCAGCACTCGGGGCGGCCCCGGATTCGGGGAGCAGTTCTTC
CASTRGGPGFGEQFF
>.|15|TRBV6-5|TRBJ1-1|.
TGTGCCAGCAGTTACTCGCGGAGGGTGAACACTGAAGCTTTCTTT
CASSYSRRVNTEAFF
>.|16|TRBV7-9|TRBJ2-7|.
TGTGCCAGCAGCTTATTTGGTGAAGGGCCCACCTACGAGCAGTACTTC
CASSLFGEGPTYEQYF
>.|15|TRBV29-1|TRBJ2-7|.
TGCAGCGTTGAAGCGCGGCTGAGTAGCTCCTACGAGCAGTACTTC
CSVEARLSSSYEQYF
>.|14|TRBV7-9|TRBJ1-2|.
TGTGCCAGCAGCCCGACAGGAGCTAACTATGGCTACACCTTC
CASSPTGANYGYTF
>TRBD1|14|TRBV27|TRBJ2-5|.
TGTGCCAGCAGCCCCAGGGACAGGTTGAGGACCCAGTACTTC
CASSPRDRLRTQYF
>.|12|TRBV7-9|TRBJ2-1|.
TGTGCCAGCAGCTTAGGAGAGGGTGAGCAGTTCTTC
CASSLGEGEQFF
>.|16|TRBV9|TRBJ2-7|.
TGTGCCAGCAGCACAACGGAGGATCCGACCAGGTACGAGCAGTACTTC
CASSTTEDPTRYEQYF
>TRBD2|20|TRBV5-1|TRBJ2-1|.
TGCGCCAGCAGCCCACCCGGGGTTGGCGGGAGGGCCTCTTCCTACAATGAGCAGTTCTTC
CASSPPGVGGRASSYNEQFF
>.|13|TRBV15|TRBJ2-5|.
TGTGCCACCAGCCTCCAAGTGAGAGAGACCCAGTACTTC
CATSLQVRETQYF
>TRBD1|20|TRBV18|TRBJ2-5|.
TGTGCCAGCTCACTGTCTGAGGGACAGTTGGTTACTAAATCGAAAGAGACCCAGTACTTC
CASSLSEGQLVTKSKETQYF
>.|10|TRBV28|TRBJ2-7|once
TGTGCCAGCGGAGAGTACGAGCAGTACTTC
CASGEYEQYF
>.|15|TRBV15|TRBJ1-5|.
TGTGCCACCAGCCGGAGAGGTAATAGCAATCAGCCCCAGCATTTT
CATSRRGNSNQPQHF
>TRBD1|16|TRBV7-6|TRBJ2-3|.
TGTGCCAGCAGCCTAGGGACAGGGGGCCGCACAGATACGCAGTATTTT
CASSLGTGGRTDTQYF
>.|14|TRBV4-1|TRBJ2-7|once
TGCGCCAGCAGCCAAGAGTCGGGGGACTACGAGCAGTACTTC
CASSQESGDYEQYF
>.|14|TRBV7-9|TRBJ2-7|.
TGTGCCAGCAGCTTAGTGACAACTTACTACGAGCAGTACTTC
CASSLVTTYYEQYF